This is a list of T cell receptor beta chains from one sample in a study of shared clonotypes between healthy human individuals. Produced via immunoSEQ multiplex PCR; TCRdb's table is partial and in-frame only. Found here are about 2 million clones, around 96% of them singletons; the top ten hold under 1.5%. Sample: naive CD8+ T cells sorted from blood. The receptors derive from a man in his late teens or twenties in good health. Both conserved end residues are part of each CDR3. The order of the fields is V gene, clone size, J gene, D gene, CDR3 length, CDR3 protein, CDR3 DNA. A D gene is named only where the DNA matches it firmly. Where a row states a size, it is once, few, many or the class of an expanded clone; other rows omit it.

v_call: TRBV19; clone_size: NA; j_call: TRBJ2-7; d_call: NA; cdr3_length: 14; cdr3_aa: CASSTPQGFYEQYF; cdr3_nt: TGTGCCAGTAGTACCCCACAGGGATTCTACGAGCAGTACTTC
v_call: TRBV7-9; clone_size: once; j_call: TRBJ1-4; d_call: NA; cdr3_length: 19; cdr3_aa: CASSLETTGPGETNEKLFF; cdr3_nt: TGTGCCAGCAGCTTAGAGACTACAGGGCCTGGCGAGACTAATGAAAAACTGTTTTTT
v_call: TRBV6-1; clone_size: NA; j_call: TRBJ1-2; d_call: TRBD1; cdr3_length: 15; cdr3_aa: CASSPWTGGSYGYTF; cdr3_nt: TGTGCCAGCAGTCCTTGGACAGGGGGCAGCTATGGCTACACCTTC
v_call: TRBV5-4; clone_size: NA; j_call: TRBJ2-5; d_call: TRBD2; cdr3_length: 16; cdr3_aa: CASSFSAGGPGETQYF; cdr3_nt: TGTGCCAGCAGCTTTTCAGCGGGGGGGCCGGGGGAGACCCAGTACTTC
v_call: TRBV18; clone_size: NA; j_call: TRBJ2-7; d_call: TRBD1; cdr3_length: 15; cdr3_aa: CASSPPGGYGYEQYF; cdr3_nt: TGTGCCAGCTCACCACCAGGGGGCTATGGGTACGAGCAGTACTTC
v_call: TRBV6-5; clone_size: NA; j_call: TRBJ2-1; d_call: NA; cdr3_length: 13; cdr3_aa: CASSPYSEIEQFF; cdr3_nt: TGTGCCAGCAGTCCGTATAGCGAAATCGAGCAGTTCTTC
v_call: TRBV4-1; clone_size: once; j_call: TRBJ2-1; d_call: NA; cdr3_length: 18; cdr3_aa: CASSQDPGQRSYYNEQFF; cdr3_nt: TGCGCCAGCAGCCAAGACCCCGGTCAGCGGTCCTACTACAATGAGCAGTTCTTC
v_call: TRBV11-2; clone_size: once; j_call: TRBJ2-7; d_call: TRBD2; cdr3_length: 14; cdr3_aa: CASSLSGGPYEQYF; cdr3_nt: TGTGCCAGCAGCTTAAGCGGGGGGCCTTACGAGCAGTACTTC
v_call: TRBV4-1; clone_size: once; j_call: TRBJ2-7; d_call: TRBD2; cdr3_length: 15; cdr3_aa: CASSQRAGGNYEQYF; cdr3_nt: TGCGCCAGCAGCCAGAGGGCGGGGGGGAACTACGAGCAGTACTTC
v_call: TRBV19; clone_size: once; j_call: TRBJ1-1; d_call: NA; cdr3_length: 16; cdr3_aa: CASRTSRIGHRPEAFF; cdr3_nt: TGTGCCAGTAGAACCTCTCGGATCGGGCATCGTCCTGAAGCTTTCTTT
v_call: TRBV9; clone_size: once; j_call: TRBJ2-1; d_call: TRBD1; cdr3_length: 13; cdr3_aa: CASSERTGAKQFF; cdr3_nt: TGTGCCAGCAGTGAAAGGACAGGGGCTAAGCAGTTCTTC
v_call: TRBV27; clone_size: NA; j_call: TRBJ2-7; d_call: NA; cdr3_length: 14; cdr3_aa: CASSPRDPSYEQYF; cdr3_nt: TGTGCCAGCAGTCCCCGGGATCCCTCCTACGAGCAGTACTTC
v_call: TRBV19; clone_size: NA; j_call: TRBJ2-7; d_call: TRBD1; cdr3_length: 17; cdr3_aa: CASSTRTGAAISYEQYF; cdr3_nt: TGTGCCAGTAGTACACGGACAGGGGCCGCAATCTCCTACGAGCAGTACTTC
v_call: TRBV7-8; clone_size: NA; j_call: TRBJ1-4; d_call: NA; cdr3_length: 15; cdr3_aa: CASSLIPATNEKLFF; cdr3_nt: TGTGCCAGCAGCTTAATACCTGCAACTAATGAAAAACTGTTTTTT
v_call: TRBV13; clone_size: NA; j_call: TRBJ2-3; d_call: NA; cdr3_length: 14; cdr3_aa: CASSLGEGTDTQYF; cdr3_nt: TGTGCCAGCAGCTTGGGTGAAGGCACAGATACGCAGTATTTT
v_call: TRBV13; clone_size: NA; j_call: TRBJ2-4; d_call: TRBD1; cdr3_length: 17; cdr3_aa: CASSPWDRGRIENIQYF; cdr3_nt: TGTGCCAGCAGCCCCTGGGACAGGGGGCGCATCGAAAACATTCAGTACTTC
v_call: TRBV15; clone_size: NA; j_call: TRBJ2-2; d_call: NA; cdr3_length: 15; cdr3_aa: CATSRASANTGELFF; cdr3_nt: TGTGCCACCAGCAGAGCGTCGGCGAACACCGGGGAGCTGTTTTTT
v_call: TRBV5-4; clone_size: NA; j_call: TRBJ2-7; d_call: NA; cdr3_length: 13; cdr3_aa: CASSLAVGYEQYF; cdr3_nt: TGTGCCAGCAGCTTGGCGGTCGGCTACGAGCAGTACTTC
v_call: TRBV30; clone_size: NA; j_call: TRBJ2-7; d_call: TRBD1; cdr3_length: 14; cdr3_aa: CAWSLTGGTYEQYF; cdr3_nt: TGTGCCTGGAGTTTGACAGGGGGGACCTACGAGCAGTACTTC
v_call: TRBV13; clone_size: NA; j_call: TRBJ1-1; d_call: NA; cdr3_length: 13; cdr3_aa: CASTHGGGTEAFF; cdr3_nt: TGTGCCAGCACCCACGGGGGGGGCACTGAAGCTTTCTTT
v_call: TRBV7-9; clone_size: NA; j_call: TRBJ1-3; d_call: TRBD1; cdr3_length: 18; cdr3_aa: CASSLAGSGGYSGNTIYF; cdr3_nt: TGTGCCAGCAGCTTAGCGGGTTCAGGGGGGTACTCTGGAAACACCATATATTTT
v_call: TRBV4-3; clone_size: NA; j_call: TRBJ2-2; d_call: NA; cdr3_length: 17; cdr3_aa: CASSQDVSRANTGELFF; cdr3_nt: TGCGCCAGCAGCCAAGATGTTAGCCGTGCGAACACCGGGGAGCTGTTTTTT
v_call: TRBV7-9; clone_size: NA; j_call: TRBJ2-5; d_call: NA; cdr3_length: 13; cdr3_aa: CASSLGRGETQYF; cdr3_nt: TGTGCCAGCAGCTTAGGAAGGGGAGAGACCCAGTACTTC
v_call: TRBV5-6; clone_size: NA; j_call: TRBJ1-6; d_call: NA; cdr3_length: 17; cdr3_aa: CASSLIHLRQQDSPLHF; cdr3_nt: TGTGCCAGCAGCTTGATTCATTTACGACAGCAGGATTCACCCCTCCACTTT
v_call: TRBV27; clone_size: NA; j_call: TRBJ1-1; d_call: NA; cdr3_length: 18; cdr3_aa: CASSLSIAIGDKNTEAFF; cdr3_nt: TGTGCCAGCAGTTTATCCATTGCCATTGGGGATAAGAACACTGAAGCTTTCTTT
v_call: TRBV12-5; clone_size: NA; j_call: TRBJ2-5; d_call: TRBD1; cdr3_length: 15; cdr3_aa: CASGQGVQTQETQYF; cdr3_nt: TGTGCTAGTGGCCAGGGGGTACAAACCCAAGAGACCCAGTACTTC
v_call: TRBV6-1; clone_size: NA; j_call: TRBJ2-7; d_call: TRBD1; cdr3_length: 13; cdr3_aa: CASSGDRAHEQYF; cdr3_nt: TGTGCCAGCAGCGGGGACAGGGCCCACGAGCAGTACTTC
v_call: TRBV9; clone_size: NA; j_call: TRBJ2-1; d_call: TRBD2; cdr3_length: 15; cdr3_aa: CASSTAGGPHNEQFF; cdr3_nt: TGTGCCAGCAGCACAGCGGGGGGGCCACACAATGAGCAGTTCTTC
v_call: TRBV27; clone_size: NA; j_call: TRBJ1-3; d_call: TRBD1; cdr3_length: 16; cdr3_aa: CASSPDRGISGNTIYF; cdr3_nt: TGTGCCAGCAGTCCCGACAGGGGGATCTCTGGAAACACCATATATTTT
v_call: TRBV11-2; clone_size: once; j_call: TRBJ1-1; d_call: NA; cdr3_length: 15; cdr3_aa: CASSLDRGTNTEAFF; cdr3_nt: TGTGCCAGCAGCTTAGACAGGGGTACGAACACTGAAGCTTTCTTT
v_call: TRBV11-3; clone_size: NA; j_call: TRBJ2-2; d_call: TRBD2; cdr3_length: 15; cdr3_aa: CASSLGGGPTGELFF; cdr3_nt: TGTGCCAGCAGCTTAGGCGGGGGTCCCACCGGGGAGCTGTTTTTT
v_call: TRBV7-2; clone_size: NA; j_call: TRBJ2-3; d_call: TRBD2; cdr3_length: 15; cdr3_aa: CASSPTSGTTDTQYF; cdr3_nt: TGTGCCAGCAGCCCGACTAGCGGGACTACAGATACGCAGTATTTT
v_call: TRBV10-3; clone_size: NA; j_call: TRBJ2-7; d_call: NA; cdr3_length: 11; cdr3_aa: CAISGGGEQYF; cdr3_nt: TGTGCCATCAGTGGAGGGGGAGAGCAGTACTTC
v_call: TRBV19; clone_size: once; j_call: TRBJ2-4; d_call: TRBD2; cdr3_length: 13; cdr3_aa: CASSVGLATSQYF; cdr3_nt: TGTGCCAGTAGTGTGGGACTAGCGACAAGTCAGTACTTC
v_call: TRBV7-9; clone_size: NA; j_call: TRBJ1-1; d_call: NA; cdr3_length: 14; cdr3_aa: CASSRTNMNTEAFF; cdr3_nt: TGTGCCAGCAGCAGGACCAACATGAACACTGAAGCTTTCTTT
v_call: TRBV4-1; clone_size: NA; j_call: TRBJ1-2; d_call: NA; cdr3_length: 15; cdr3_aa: CASSQGPGGSYGYTF; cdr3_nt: TGCGCCAGCAGCCAAGGACCTGGGGGTAGCTATGGCTACACCTTC
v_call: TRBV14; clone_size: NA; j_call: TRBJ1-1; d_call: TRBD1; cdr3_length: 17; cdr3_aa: CASSHFGVQGVNTEAFF; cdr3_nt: TGTGCCAGCAGCCACTTTGGCGTTCAGGGGGTAAACACTGAAGCTTTCTTT
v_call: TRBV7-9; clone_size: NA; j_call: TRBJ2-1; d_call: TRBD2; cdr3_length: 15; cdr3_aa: CASSFPSGGNNEQFF; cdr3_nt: TGTGCCAGCAGCTTCCCTAGCGGGGGAAACAATGAGCAGTTCTTC
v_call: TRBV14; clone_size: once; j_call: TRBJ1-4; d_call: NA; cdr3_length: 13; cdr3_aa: CASSGTTNQKLFF; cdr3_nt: TGTGCCAGCAGCGGGACCACAAATCAAAAACTGTTTTTT
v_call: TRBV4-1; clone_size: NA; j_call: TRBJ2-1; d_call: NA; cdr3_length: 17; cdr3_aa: CASSQERAGEHYGEQFF; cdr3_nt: TGCGCCAGCAGCCAAGAACGCGCAGGAGAGCACTACGGTGAGCAGTTCTTC
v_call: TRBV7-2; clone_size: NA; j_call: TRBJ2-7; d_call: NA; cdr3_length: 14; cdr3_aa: CASSLSPGVYEQYF; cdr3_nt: TGTGCCAGCAGCTTATCCCCAGGTGTCTACGAGCAGTACTTC
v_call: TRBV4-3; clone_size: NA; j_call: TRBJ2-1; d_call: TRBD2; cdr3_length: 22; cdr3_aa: CASSQVHIGAGGPLRSYNEQFF; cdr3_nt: TGCGCCAGCAGCCAGGTTCACATAGGGGCGGGAGGCCCCCTTAGGAGTTACAATGAGCAGTTCTTC
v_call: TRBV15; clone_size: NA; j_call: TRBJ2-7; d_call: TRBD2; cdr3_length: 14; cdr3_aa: CATSTGGVSYEQYF; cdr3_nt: TGTGCCACCAGCACCGGGGGGGTCTCCTACGAGCAGTACTTC
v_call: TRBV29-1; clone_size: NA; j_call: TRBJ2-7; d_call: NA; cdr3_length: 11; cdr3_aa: CSATGRYEQYF; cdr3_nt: TGCAGCGCCACAGGGCGATACGAGCAGTACTTC
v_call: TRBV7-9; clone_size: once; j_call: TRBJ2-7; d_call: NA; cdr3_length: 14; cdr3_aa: CASSSAGDSYEQYF; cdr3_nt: TGTGCCAGCAGCTCGGCAGGGGACTCCTACGAGCAGTACTTC
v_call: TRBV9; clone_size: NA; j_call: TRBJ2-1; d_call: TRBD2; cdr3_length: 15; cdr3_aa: CASSVLTSPNNEQFF; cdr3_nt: TGTGCCAGCAGCGTCCTGACTAGCCCAAACAATGAGCAGTTCTTC
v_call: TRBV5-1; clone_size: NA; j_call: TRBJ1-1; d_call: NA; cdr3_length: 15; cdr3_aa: CASSLVSGPNTEAFF; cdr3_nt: TGCGCCAGCAGCTTGGTTTCAGGCCCGAACACTGAAGCTTTCTTT
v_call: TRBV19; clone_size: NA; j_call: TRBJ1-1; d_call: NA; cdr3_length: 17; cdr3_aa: CASSMGRVWPEGAEAFF; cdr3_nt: TGTGCCAGTAGTATGGGAAGGGTCTGGCCCGAAGGGGCTGAAGCTTTCTTT
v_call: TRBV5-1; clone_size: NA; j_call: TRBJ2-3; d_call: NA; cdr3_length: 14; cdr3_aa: CASSYAWSGDTQYF; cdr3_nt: TGCGCCAGCAGCTACGCCTGGAGCGGGGATACGCAGTATTTT
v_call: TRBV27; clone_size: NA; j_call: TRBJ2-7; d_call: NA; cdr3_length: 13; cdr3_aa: CASSFYRAYEQYF; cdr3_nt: TGTGCCAGCAGTTTCTACCGAGCTTACGAGCAGTACTTC
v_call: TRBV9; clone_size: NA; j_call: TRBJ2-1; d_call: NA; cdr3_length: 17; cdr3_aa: CASSAPTGSSSYNEQFF; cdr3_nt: TGTGCCAGCAGCGCTCCCACGGGGTCAAGCTCCTACAATGAGCAGTTCTTC
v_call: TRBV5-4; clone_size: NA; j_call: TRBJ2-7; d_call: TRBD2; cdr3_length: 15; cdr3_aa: CASSPGTSGGYEQYF; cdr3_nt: TGTGCCAGCAGCCCCGGGACTAGCGGGGGTTACGAGCAGTACTTC
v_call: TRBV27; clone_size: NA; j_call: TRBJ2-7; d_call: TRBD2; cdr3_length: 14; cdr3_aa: CASSLTWGGYEQYF; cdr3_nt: TGTGCCAGCAGTTTAACCTGGGGGGGCTACGAGCAGTACTTC
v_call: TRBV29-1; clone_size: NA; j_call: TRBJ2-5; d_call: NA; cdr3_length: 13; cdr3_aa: CSAQEMYQETQYF; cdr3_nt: TGCAGCGCTCAAGAAATGTACCAAGAGACCCAGTACTTC
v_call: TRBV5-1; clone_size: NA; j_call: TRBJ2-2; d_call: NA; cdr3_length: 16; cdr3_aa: CASSLSGQANTGELFF; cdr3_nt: TGCGCCAGCAGCTTGTCGGGACAAGCGAACACCGGGGAGCTGTTTTTT
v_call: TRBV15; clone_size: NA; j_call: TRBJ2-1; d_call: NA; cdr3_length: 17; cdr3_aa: CATSNPLQGWGEYEQFF; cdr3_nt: TGTGCCACCAGCAACCCGTTACAGGGGTGGGGGGAATATGAGCAGTTCTTC
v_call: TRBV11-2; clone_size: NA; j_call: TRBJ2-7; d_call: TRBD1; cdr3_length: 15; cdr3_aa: CASSSTTGLGYEQYF; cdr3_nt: TGTGCCAGCAGCTCGACGACAGGGTTAGGCTACGAGCAGTACTTC
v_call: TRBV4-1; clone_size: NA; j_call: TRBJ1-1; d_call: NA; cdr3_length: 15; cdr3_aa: CASSQDWPTNTEAFF; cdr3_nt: TGCGCCAGCAGCCAAGATTGGCCTACAAACACTGAAGCTTTCTTT
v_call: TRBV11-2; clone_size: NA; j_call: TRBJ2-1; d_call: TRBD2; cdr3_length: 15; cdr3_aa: CASSLIAGAHNEQFF; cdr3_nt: TGTGCCAGCAGCTTAATAGCGGGAGCTCACAATGAGCAGTTCTTC
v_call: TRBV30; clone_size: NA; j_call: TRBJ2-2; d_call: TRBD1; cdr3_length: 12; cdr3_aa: CAWGTVTGELFF; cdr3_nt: TGTGCCTGGGGGACAGTTACCGGGGAGCTGTTTTTT